The clone carrying this TCR beta chain was picked up a small number of times. The sample originates from a study of control samples from healthy donors and cancer patients. Profiling relied on immunoSEQ multiplex PCR, and the TCRdb table lists in-frame clones only, not all of them. The sample carries over 50,000 clones, 70% to 90% recorded once. The CDR3 has 14 residues. The V end lost 5 bases, the J end lost 7 bases, and 18 bases lay between the germline ends. The germline gives CDR1 SEHNR, CDR2 FQNEAQ (reference sequence). The chain recombines TRBV7-9 with TRBJ2-7; no firm D call. Specimen: blood. This clonotype originated in a man aged 50 or older in good health. The CDR3 DNA reads TGTGCCAGCAGCCTTGACTCCGCGAGAGAGGAGCAGTACTTC. Translating it yields CASSLDSAREEQYF.